The 16 T cell receptor beta chains given below trace back to one sample, sequenced in a study of shared clonotypes between healthy human individuals. Positively selected for CCR7, the CD45RO-negative cells used as naive CD8 cells excluded terminally differentiated effector memory CD45RA+ cells. The protocol was immunoSEQ multiplex PCR, while the TCRdb copy is restricted to in-frame clones and leaves out a portion. The data hold about 2 million clones, with about 94% observed a single time. Specimen: naive CD8+ T cells sorted from blood. All receptors come from a man between 18 and 35 years old in good health.

This sequence joins TRBV19 and TRBJ2-1; 8 bases map to TRBD1. Germline V gene lookup returns CDR1 LNHDA and CDR2 SQIVND (reference sequence). Unmatched junction bases numbered 6, after V lost 5 bases and J lost 9 bases. The CDR3 sequence is 13 residues long. CDR3 in DNA: TGTGCCAGTAGTCAGGGGGCCATCAGTGAGCAGTTCTTC. Translation gives CASSQGAISEQFF.

The V and J genes are TRBV7-2 and TRBJ2-5, with 7 bases fitting TRBD2. Germline V CDR1 and CDR2: SGHTA, FQGNSA. V gave up 2 bases and J gave up 4 bases; unmatched junction bases: 10. The CDR3 is 16 amino acids. CDR3 sequence reads: CASSLNWEGIRETQYF. CDR3 bases: TGTGCCAGCAGCTTAAATTGGGAGGGAATCCGAGAGACCCAGTACTTC.

V and J are TRBV5-4 and TRBJ1-2; D possibly corresponds to TRBD1 (6 bases). The CDR3 is 17 residues long. Germline lookup yields CDR1 SGHNT and CDR2 YYREEE (reference sequence). The ends were cut back, 2 bases at V and 6 bases at J, with 23 bases in the middle. The CDR3 nucleotides are TGTGCCAGCAGCTTATCAGGCGGGGGGCTTTCTCTTCATGGCTACACCTTC. This sequence encodes CASSLSGGGLSLHGYTF.

This clone appeared once. The genes are TRBV4-2 and TRBJ2-1; 13 bases align to TRBD2. There are 15 residues in the CDR3. V shed 5 bases, J shed 8 bases, and the junction held 6 bases outside the gene matches. CDR1 and CDR2 (germline): LGHNA, YNFKEQ. In DNA, the CDR3 is TGTGCCAGCAGCACTAGCGGGGGGGAAGTGGATGAGCAGTTCTTC. It yields the protein CASSTSGGEVDEQFF.

This clone was picked up one time. The chain employs TRBV7-8 and TRBJ1-5; tentative D call: TRBD1 (5 bases). This CDR3 has 17 residues. Trimming took off 5 bases at V and 0 bases at J, with 17 bases between the two ends. Germline V gene lookup returns CDR1 SGHVS and CDR2 FQNEAQ. CDR3 DNA sequence: TGTGCCAGCAGCCCCGCGCAGGGAGCTTATAGCAATCAGCCCCAGCATTTT. Protein: CASSPAQGAYSNQPQHF.

V and J are TRBV6-6 and TRBJ1-2; D is unclear. Germline lookup yields CDR1 MNHNY and CDR2 SVGAGI (reference sequence). The ends were cut back, 9 bases at V and 8 bases at J, with 10 bases in the middle. The CDR3 consists of 10 residues. As DNA, the CDR3 is TGTGCCAGTGGGGAAATGGGCTACACCTTC. Translating it yields CASGEMGYTF.

V usage is TRBV2 and J usage is TRBJ2-2, with D unclear. The CDR3 covers 17 residues. Deletions cut 2 bases from V and 0 bases from J, with 13 bases between. Germline CDR1 and CDR2: SNHLY and FYNNEI. CDR3 amino acids: CASSESADLPNTGELFF. The CDR3 DNA follows: TGTGCCAGCAGTGAATCGGCAGACCTACCGAACACCGGGGAGCTGTTTTTT.

This clone is a singleton in its sample. The J gene is TRBJ2-1, the V gene TRBV7-9; 9 nucleotides agree with TRBD1. The germline V gene has CDR1 SEHNR and CDR2 FQNEAQ (reference sequence). The CDR3 is 17 amino acids. After removal of 4 bases from V and 2 bases from J, the junction contained 9 bases not matched to a gene. The CDR3 reads CASSWGTGTVTYNEQFF. CDR3 sequence (DNA): TGTGCCAGCAGCTGGGGGACAGGGACCGTAACCTACAATGAGCAGTTCTTC.

J is TRBJ1-2 and V is TRBV2, with D hard to call. Trimming took off 6 bases at V and 4 bases at J, with 15 bases between the two ends. CDR1 is SNHLY, CDR2 FYNNEI, per germline. CDR3 length equals 14 residues. Here the CDR3 reads CASSPDRAPYGYTF. The CDR3 coding sequence is TGTGCCAGCAGCCCAGACCGGGCCCCCTATGGCTACACCTTC.

V gene TRBV13 combines with J gene TRBJ2-1; 8 nucleotides match TRBD1. Germline CDR1 is PRHDT and CDR2 is FYEKMQ (reference sequence). This CDR3 is 17 amino acids long. V shed 5 bases and J 5 bases; nucleotides not matched to a gene: 14. In nucleotides, the CDR3 is TGTGCCAGCAGCCAGGGGGCGCAAAGGGATATGGACAATGAGCAGTTCTTC. This sequence encodes CASSQGAQRDMDNEQFF.

The rearrangement uses TRBV11-3 and TRBJ2-1; D not certain. Trimming cost V 3 bases and J 3 bases, with 9 bases left between them. Germline V gene sequence: CDR1 SGHNT, CDR2 YENEEA. The CDR3 spans 14 residues. CDR3 sequence reads: CASSLESNYNEQFF. CDR3 DNA: TGTGCCAGCAGCTTGGAATCCAACTACAATGAGCAGTTCTTC.

Details on this clone: Other DNA variants within this sample encode the same CDR3. The gene calls are TRBV5-1 and TRBJ2-7; TRBD1 is a possible D gene (6 bases). The CDR3 spans 13 residues. Germline V gene data show CDR1 as SGHRS and CDR2 as YFSETQ. Between the trimmed V and J ends, which lost 0 bases and 5 bases, there was a span of 9 bases. The CDR3 DNA reads TGCGCCAGCAGCTTGGGTCAGGGGAACGAGCAGTACTTC. It translates to CASSLGQGNEQYF.

The rearrangement joins TRBV7-2 to TRBJ1-2; D is possibly TRBD1 (5 bases). This CDR3 has 14 amino acids. V lost 5 bases to trimming and J lost 6 bases, with 16 bases between them. In germline, CDR1 is SGHTA, CDR2 FQGNSA. The CDR3 is CASSGDQGRDGYTF. In DNA form, the CDR3 reads TGTGCCAGCAGCGGAGATCAGGGTAGGGATGGCTACACCTTC.

DNA of the CDR3: TGTGCCAGTAGTATCGCCCCTGGGGAGGGGGCCTACGAGCAGTACTTC. Amino acid sequence: CASSIAPGEGAYEQYF. The gene calls are TRBV19 and TRBJ2-7; TRBD2 is a possible D gene (7 bases). The CDR3 consists of 16 residues. The germline V gene has CDR1 LNHDA and CDR2 SQIVND (reference sequence). With 3 bases removed from V and 2 bases from J, the gap between germline ends came to 17 bases.

This chain uses TRBV6-6 with TRBJ2-7; D is undetermined. The CDR3 covers 13 residues. The germline V gene has CDR1 MNHNY and CDR2 SVGAGI (reference sequence). V lost 0 bases and J lost 6, with 9 bases in between. CDR3 coding DNA: TGTGCCAGCAGTTACTCGGGTTGGTCCGAGCAGTACTTC. This encodes CASSYSGWSEQYF.

The chain has TRBV28 and TRBJ1-2, with D possibly being TRBD1 (6 bases). Trimming left V 3 bases short and J 0 bases short, with 23 bases between. The germline gives CDR1 MDHEN, CDR2 SYDVKM. The CDR3 is 19 amino acids. The CDR3 loop is CASSFRVTDSHRANYGYTF. Written as DNA, the CDR3 is TGTGCCAGCAGTTTCCGGGTCACGGACAGCCACCGAGCTAACTATGGCTACACCTTC.